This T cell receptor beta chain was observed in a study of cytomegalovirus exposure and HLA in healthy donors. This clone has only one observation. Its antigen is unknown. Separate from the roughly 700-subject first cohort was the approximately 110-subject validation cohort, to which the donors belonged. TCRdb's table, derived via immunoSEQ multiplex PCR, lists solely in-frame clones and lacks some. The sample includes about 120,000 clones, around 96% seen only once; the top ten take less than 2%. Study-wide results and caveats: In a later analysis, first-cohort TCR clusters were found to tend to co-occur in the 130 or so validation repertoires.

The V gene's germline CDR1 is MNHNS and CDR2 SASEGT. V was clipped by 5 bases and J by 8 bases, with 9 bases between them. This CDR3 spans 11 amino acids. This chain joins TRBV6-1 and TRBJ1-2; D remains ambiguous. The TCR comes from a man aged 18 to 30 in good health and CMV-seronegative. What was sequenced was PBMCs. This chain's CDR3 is CASSLTRGYTF. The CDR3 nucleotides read TGTGCCAGCAGTCTCACCCGGGGCTACACCTTC.